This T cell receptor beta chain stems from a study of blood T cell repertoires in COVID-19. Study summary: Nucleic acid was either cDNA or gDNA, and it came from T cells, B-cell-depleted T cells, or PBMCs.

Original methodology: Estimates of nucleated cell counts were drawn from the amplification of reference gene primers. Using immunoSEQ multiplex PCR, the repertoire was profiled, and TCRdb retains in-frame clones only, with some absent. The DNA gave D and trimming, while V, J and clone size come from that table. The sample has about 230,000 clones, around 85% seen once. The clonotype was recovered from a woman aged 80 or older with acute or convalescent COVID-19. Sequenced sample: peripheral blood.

This chain's CDR3 is CASSLSRQGHTEAFF. As DNA, the CDR3 is TGTGCCAGCAGCTTAAGTCGACAGGGTCACACTGAAGCTTTCTTT. The chain uses TRBV11-2 and TRBJ1-1; TRBD1 aligns across 7 bases. The J segment lost 3 bases and the V segment lost 2 bases, leaving 6 bases of the junction unmatched. Germline V gives CDR1 SGHAT, CDR2 FQNNGV. The CDR3 consists of 15 residues.